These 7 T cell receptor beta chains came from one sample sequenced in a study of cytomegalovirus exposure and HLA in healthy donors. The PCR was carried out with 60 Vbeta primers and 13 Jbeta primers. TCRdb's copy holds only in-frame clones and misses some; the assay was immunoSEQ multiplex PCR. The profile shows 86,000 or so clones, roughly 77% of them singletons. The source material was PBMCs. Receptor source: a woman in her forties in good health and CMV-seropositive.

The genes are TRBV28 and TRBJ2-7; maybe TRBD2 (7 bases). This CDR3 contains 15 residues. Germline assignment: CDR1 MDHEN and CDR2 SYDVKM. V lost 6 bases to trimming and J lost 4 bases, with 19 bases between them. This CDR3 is CASSYLGGLRYEQYF. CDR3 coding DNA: TGTGCCAGCAGCTACCTCGGGGGGCTGAGGTACGAGCAGTACTTC.

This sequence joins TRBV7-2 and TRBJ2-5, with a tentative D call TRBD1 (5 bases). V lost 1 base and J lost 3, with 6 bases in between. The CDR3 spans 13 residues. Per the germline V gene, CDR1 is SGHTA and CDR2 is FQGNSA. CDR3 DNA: TGTGCCAGCAGCTTAGGACAGAAAGAGACCCAGTACTTC. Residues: CASSLGQKETQYF.

This CDR3 reads CASSQGISYEQYF. CDR3 coding DNA: TGTGCCAGCAGCCAGGGCATCTCCTACGAGCAGTACTTC. The rearrangement links TRBV14 to TRBJ2-7; D unresolved. Trimming removed 3 bases from V and 0 bases from J, with 6 bases in between. The CDR3 length is 13 residues. Germline CDR1 reads SGHDN; CDR2 reads FVKESK.

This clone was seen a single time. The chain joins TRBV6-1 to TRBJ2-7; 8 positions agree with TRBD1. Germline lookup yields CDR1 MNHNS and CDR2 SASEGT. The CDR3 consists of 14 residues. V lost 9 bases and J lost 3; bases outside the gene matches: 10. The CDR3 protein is CASKLSGQGYEQYF. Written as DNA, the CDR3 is TGTGCCAGTAAACTATCTGGACAGGGCTACGAGCAGTACTTC.

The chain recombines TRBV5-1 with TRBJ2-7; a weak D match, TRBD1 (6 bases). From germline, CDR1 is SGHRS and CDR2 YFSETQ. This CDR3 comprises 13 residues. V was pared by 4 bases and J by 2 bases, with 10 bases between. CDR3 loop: CASSLNRAYEQYF. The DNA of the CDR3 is TGCGCCAGCAGCCTTAACAGGGCCTACGAGCAGTACTTC.

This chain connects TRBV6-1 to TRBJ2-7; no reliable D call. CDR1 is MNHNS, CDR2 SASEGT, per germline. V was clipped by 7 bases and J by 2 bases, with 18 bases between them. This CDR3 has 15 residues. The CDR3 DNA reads TGTGCCAGCACTCAAATGACATTCAAGGCCTACGAGCAGTACTTC. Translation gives CASTQMTFKAYEQYF.

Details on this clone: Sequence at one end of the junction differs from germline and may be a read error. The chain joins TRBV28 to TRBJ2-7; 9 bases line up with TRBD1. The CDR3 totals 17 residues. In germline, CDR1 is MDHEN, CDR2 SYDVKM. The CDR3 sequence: CASSLGTGNFWSYEQYF. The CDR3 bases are TGTGCTAGCAGTTTAGGGACAGGGAATTTCTGGTCCTACGAGCAGTACTTC.